Listed below are T cell receptor beta chains from one sample, sequenced in a study of cytomegalovirus exposure and HLA in healthy donors. Here immunoSEQ multiplex PCR was the method, and the copy in TCRdb shows in-frame clones only, minus some. The sample shows about 160,000 clones, approximately 81% of them seen only once. The specimen sequenced was PBMCs. These receptors were collected from a female donor in good health and CMV-seronegative. Both conserved end residues are part of each CDR3. Fields, in order: D gene, V gene, CDR3 length, clone size, J gene, CDR3 protein, CDR3 DNA. A D gene is named only where the DNA matches it firmly. A row's size may be missing; if present it is once, few, many or a size class.

D: -; V: TRBV28; length: 12; size: few; J: TRBJ2-7; CDR3: CASSLGGHEQYF; DNA: TGTGCCAGCAGTTTAGGGGGCCACGAGCAGTACTTC
D: -; V: TRBV30; length: 13; size: -; J: TRBJ1-4; CDR3: CAWSVLSNEKLFF; DNA: TGTGCCTGGAGTGTACTCTCTAATGAAAAACTGTTTTTT
D: TRBD1; V: TRBV29-1; length: 14; size: few; J: TRBJ1-1; CDR3: CSVEGQGAITEAFF; DNA: TGCAGCGTTGAAGGACAGGGGGCGATTACTGAAGCTTTCTTT
D: TRBD2; V: TRBV25-1; length: 13; size: -; J: TRBJ2-1; CDR3: CASSVVGGDEQFF; DNA: TGTGCCAGCAGTGTAGTTGGGGGGGATGAGCAGTTCTTC
D: TRBD2; V: TRBV6-5; length: 16; size: -; J: TRBJ2-1; CDR3: CASSYSTSGRAGEQFF; DNA: TGTGCCAGCAGTTACTCGACTAGCGGGAGGGCCGGTGAGCAGTTCTTC
D: -; V: TRBV29-1; length: 11; size: -; J: TRBJ1-2; CDR3: CSVSSNYGYTF; DNA: TGCAGCGTGTCCTCTAACTATGGCTACACCTTC
D: -; V: TRBV27; length: 14; size: -; J: TRBJ2-5; CDR3: CASREGGLKETQYF; DNA: TGTGCCAGCAGAGAGGGGGGGCTGAAGGAGACCCAGTACTTC
D: TRBD1; V: TRBV7-2; length: 15; size: once; J: TRBJ2-7; CDR3: CASSTSGTGSYEQYF; DNA: TGTGCCAGCAGCACCTCCGGGACAGGCTCCTACGAGCAGTACTTC
D: TRBD2; V: TRBV11-2; length: 14; size: few; J: TRBJ2-5; CDR3: CASRGPGGKETQYF; DNA: TGTGCCAGCAGGGGACCGGGGGGAAAAGAGACCCAGTACTTC
D: -; V: TRBV5-1; length: 15; size: -; J: TRBJ2-3; CDR3: CASSLVGTSTDTQYF; DNA: TGCGCCAGCAGCTTGGTGGGGACTAGCACAGATACGCAGTATTTT
D: TRBD1; V: TRBV5-5; length: 14; size: few; J: TRBJ1-1; CDR3: CASSSGQGNTEAFF; DNA: TGTGCCAGCAGCTCTGGACAGGGGAACACTGAAGCTTTCTTT
D: TRBD2; V: TRBV7-2; length: 14; size: once; J: TRBJ2-5; CDR3: CASSFPREAETQYF; DNA: TGTGCCAGCAGCTTTCCACGGGAGGCAGAGACCCAGTACTTC
D: -; V: TRBV28; length: 12; size: -; J: TRBJ1-2; CDR3: CASRKSLDGYTF; DNA: TGTGCCAGCAGAAAATCCCTCGATGGCTACACCTTC
D: TRBD1; V: TRBV28; length: 15; size: few; J: TRBJ2-1; CDR3: CASSPGTGSDNEQFF; DNA: TGTGCCAGCAGTCCTGGGACAGGGTCGGACAATGAGCAGTTCTTC
D: TRBD1; V: TRBV6-5; length: 15; size: -; J: TRBJ2-2; CDR3: CASSPGTGNTGELFF; DNA: TGTGCCAGCAGTCCCGGGACAGGGAACACCGGGGAGCTGTTTTTT
D: -; V: TRBV7-8; length: 16; size: -; J: TRBJ2-2; CDR3: CASKQFGGPSTGELFF; DNA: TGTGCCAGCAAACAATTTGGAGGGCCATCCACCGGGGAGCTGTTTTTT
D: -; V: TRBV5-1; length: 15; size: -; J: TRBJ1-4; CDR3: CASSTGEGESEKLFF; DNA: TGCGCCAGCAGCACCGGGGAGGGGGAGAGTGAAAAACTGTTTTTT
D: -; V: TRBV28; length: 12; size: -; J: TRBJ2-7; CDR3: CATAITTYEQYF; DNA: TGTGCGACAGCCATAACAACCTACGAGCAGTACTTC
D: -; V: TRBV30; length: 14; size: -; J: TRBJ1-1; CDR3: CAWSVSARDTEAFF; DNA: TGTGCCTGGAGTGTAAGCGCGAGGGACACTGAAGCTTTCTTT
D: -; V: TRBV23-1; length: 15; size: -; J: TRBJ2-3; CDR3: CASSQGGGSTDTQYF; DNA: TGCGCCAGCAGTCAAGGGGGCGGGAGCACAGATACGCAGTATTTT
D: TRBD2; V: TRBV5-1; length: 16; size: -; J: TRBJ2-1; CDR3: CASSLGGGSTYNEQFF; DNA: TGCGCCAGCAGCTTGGGAGGCGGGAGCACCTACAATGAGCAGTTCTTC
D: TRBD1; V: TRBV5-8; length: 14; size: few; J: TRBJ2-7; CDR3: CASSKRTGKREQYF; DNA: TGTGCCAGCAGCAAACGGACAGGGAAGCGCGAGCAGTACTTC
D: TRBD2; V: TRBV7-9; length: 13; size: -; J: TRBJ2-1; CDR3: CASSPGLAGGAFF; DNA: TGTGCCAGCAGCCCCGGACTAGCGGGAGGGGCGTTCTTC
D: -; V: TRBV7-2; length: 13; size: once; J: TRBJ1-2; CDR3: CASSPQGRYGYTF; DNA: TGTGCCAGCAGCCCACAGGGTCGGTATGGCTACACCTTC